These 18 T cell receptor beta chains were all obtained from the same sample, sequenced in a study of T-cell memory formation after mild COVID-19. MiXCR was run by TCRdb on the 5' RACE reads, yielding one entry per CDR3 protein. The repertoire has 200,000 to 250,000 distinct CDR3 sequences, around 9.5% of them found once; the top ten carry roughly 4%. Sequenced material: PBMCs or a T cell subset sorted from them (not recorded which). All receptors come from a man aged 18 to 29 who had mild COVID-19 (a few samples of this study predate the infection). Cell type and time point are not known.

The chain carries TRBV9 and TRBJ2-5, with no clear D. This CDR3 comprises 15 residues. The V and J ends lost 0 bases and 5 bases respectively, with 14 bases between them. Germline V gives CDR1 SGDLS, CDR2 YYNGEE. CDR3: CASSVASTTRETQYF. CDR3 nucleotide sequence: TGTGCCAGCAGCGTAGCTTCGACGACCAGGGAGACCCAGTACTTC. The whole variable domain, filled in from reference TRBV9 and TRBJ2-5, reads DSGVTQTPKHLITATGQRVTLRCSPRSGDLSVYWYQQSLDQGLQFLIQYYNGEERAKGNILERFSAQQFPDLHSELNLSSLELGDSALYFCASSVASTTRETQYFGPGTRLLVL.

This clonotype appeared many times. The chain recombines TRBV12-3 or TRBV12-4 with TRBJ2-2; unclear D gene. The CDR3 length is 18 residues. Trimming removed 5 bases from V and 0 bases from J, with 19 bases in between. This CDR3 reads CASSPQDLRAANTGELFF. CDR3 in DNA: TGTGCCAGCAGTCCACAAGACTTAAGGGCCGCGAACACCGGGGAGCTGTTTTTT.

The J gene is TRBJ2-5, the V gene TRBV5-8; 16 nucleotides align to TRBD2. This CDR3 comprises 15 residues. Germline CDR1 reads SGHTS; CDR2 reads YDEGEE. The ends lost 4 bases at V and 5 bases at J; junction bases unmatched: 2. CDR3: CASSEGLAGGETQYF. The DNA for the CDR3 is TGTGCCAGCAGCGAGGGACTAGCGGGGGGGGAGACCCAGTACTTC.

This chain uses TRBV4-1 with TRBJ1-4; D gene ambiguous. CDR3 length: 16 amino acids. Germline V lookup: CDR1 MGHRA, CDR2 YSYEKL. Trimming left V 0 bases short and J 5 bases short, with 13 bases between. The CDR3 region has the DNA TGCGCCAGCAGCCAAGAGGTTGCCAGAAACAATGAAAAACTGTTTTTT. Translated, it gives CASSQEVARNNEKLFF.

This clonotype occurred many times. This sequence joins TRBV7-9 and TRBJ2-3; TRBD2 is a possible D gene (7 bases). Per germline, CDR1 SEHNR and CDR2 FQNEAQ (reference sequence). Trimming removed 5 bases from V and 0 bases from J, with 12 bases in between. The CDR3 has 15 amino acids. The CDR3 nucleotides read TGTGCCAGCAGCCGGGGGGCCGTAAGCACAGATACGCAGTATTTT. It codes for CASSRGAVSTDTQYF.

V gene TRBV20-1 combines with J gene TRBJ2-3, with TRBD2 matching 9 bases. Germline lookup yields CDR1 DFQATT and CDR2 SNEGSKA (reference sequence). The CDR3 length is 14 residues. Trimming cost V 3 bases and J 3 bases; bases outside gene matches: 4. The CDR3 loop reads CSASPTSGTDTQYF. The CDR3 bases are TGCAGTGCTAGCCCGACTAGCGGAACAGATACGCAGTATTTT.

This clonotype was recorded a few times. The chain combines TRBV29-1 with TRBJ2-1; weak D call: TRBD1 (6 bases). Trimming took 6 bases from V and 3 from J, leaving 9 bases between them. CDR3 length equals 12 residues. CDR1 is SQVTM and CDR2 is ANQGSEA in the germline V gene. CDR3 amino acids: CSVEGDYNEQFF. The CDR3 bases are TGCAGCGTCGAGGGGGACTACAATGAGCAGTTCTTC.

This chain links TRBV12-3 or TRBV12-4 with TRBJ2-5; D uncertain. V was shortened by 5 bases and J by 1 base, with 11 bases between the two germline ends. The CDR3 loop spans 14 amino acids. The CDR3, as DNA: TGTGCCAGCAGTCGTTCGGCAGGCCAAGAGACCCAGTACTTC. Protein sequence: CASSRSAGQETQYF.

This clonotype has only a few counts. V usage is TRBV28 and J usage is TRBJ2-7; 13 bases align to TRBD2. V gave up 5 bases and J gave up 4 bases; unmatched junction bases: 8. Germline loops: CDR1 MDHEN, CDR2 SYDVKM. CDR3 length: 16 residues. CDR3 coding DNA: TGTGCCAGCAGTCCGCCCGGACTAGCGGGGGCTTACGAGCAGTACGTC. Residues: CASSPPGLAGAYEQYV.

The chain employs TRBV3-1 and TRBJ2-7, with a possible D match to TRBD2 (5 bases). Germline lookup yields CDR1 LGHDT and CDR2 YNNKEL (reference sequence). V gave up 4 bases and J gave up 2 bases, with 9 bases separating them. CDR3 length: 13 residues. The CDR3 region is CASSRWETYEQYF. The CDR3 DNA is TGTGCCAGCAGCCGATGGGAGACCTACGAGCAGTACTTC.

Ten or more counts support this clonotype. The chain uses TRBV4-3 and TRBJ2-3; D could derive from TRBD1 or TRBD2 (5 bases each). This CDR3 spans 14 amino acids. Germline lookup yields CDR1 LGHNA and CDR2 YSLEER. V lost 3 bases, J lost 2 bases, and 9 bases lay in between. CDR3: CASSHGGFTDTQYF. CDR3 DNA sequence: TGCGCCAGCAGCCATGGGGGTTTCACAGATACGCAGTATTTT.

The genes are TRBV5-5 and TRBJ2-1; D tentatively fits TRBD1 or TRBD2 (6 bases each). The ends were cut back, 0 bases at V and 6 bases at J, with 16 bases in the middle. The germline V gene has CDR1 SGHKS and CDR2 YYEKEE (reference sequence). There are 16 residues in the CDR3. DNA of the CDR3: TGTGCCAGCAGCTTGGTGGGGGGCCCACGGGGCAATGAGCAGTTCTTC. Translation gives CASSLVGGPRGNEQFF.

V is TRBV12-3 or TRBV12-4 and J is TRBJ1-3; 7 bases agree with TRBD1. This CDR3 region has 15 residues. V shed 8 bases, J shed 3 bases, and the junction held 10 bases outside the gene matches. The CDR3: CASPSQGVDGNTIYF. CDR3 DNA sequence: TGTGCCAGCCCCTCTCAGGGGGTTGATGGAAACACCATATATTTT.

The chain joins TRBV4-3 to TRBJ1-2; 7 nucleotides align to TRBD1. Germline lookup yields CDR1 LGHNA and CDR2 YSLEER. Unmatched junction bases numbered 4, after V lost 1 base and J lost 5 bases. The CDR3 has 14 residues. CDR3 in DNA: TGCGCCAGCAGCCAAGGACAGGGAGTATATGGCTACACCTTC. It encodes CASSQGQGVYGYTF.

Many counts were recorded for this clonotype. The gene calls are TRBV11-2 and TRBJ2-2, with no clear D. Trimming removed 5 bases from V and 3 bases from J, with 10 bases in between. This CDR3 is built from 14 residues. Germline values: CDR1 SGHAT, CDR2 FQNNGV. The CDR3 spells CASSLISYTGELFF. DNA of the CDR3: TGTGCCAGCAGCCTTATTAGTTACACCGGGGAGCTGTTTTTT. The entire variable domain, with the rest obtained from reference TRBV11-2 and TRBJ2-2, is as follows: EAGVAQSPRYKIIEKRQSVAFWCNPISGHATLYWYQQILGQGPKLLIQFQNNGVVDDSQLPKDRFSAERLKGVDSTLKIQPAKLEDSAVYLCASSLISYTGELFFGEGSRLTVL.

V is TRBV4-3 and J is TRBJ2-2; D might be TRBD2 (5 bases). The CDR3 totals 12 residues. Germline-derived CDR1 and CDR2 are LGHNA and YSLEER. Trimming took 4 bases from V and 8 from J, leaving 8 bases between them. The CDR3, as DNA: TGCGCCAGCAGCCGAGGGTCGGGGGAGCTGTTTTTT. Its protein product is CASSRGSGELFF.

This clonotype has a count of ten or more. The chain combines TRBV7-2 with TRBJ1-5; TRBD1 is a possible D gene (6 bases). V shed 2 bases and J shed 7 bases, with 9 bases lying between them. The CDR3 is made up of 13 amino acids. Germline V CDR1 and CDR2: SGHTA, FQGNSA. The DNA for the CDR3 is TGTGCCAGCAGCTTAAACAGGGACCAGCCCCAGCATTTT. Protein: CASSLNRDQPQHF. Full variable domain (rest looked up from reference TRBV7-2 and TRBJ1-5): GAGVSQSPSNKVTEKGKDVELRCDPISGHTALYWYRQSLGQGLEFLIYFQGNSAPDKSGLPSDRFSAERTGGSVSTLTIQRTQQEDSAVYLCASSLNRDQPQHFGDGTRLSIL.

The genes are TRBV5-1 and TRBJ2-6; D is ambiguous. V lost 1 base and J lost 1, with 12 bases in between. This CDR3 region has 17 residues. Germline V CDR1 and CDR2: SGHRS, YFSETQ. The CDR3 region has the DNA TGCGCCAGCAGCTTGTCCATTGACCCTTCTGGGGCCAACGTCCTGACTTTC. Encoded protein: CASSLSIDPSGANVLTF.